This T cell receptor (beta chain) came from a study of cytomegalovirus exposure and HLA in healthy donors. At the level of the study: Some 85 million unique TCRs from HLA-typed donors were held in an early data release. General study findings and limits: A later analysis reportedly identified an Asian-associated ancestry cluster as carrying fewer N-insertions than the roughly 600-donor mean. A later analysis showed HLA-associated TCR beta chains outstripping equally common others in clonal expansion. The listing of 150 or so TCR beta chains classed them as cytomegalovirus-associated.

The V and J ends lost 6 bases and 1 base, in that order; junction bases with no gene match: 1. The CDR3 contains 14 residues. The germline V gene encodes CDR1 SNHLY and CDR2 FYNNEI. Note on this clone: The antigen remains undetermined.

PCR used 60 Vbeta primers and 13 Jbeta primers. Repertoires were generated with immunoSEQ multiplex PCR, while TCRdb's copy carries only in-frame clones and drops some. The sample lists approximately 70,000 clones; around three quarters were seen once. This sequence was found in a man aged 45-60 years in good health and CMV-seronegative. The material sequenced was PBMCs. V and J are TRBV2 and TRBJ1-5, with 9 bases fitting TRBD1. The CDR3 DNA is TGTGCCAGCAGAGACAGGGGGAGCAATCAGCCCCAGCATTTT. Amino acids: CASRDRGSNQPQHF.